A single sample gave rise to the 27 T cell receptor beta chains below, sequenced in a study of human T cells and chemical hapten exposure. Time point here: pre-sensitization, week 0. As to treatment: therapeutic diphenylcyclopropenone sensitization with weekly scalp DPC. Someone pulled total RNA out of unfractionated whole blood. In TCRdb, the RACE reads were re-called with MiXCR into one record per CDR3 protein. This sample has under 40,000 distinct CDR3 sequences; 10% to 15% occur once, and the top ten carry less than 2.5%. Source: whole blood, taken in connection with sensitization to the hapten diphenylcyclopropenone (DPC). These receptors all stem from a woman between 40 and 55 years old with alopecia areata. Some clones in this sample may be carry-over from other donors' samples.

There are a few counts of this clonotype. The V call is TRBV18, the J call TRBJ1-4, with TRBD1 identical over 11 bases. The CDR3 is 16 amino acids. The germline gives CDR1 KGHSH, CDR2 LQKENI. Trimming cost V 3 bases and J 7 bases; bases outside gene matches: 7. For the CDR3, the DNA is TGTGCCAGCTCACCGCTTACCGGGACAGGGGGTGAAAAACTGTTTTTT. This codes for CASSPLTGTGGEKLFF.

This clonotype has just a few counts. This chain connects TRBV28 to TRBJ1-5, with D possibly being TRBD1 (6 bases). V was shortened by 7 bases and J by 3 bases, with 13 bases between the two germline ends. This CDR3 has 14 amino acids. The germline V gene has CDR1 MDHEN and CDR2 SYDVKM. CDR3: CASTGQGNNQPQHF. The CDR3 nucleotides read TGTGCCAGCACAGGGCAGGGGAACAATCAGCCCCAGCATTTT.

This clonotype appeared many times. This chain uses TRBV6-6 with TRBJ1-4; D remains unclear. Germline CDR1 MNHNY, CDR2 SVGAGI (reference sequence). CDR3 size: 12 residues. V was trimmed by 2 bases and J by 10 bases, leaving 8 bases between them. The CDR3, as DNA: TGTGCCAGCAGTTACGGAGCCGGAAAACTGTTTTTT. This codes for CASSYGAGKLFF.

The DNA for the CDR3 is TGTGCCAGCAGCTTAGTTAATTCACCCCTCCACTTT. Residues: CASSLVNSPLHF. This sequence joins TRBV7-2 and TRBJ1-6; D is uncertain. The V and J ends lost 1 base and 6 bases respectively, with 1 base between them. The germline V gene encodes CDR1 SGHTA and CDR2 FQGNSA. The CDR3 has 12 residues.

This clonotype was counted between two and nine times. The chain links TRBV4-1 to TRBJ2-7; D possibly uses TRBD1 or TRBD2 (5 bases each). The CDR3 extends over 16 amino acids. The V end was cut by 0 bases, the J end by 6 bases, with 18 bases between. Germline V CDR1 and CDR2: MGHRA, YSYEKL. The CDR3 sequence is CASSQDLSWVGGEQYF. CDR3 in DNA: TGCGCCAGCAGCCAAGACCTCTCCTGGGTTGGGGGCGAGCAGTACTTC.

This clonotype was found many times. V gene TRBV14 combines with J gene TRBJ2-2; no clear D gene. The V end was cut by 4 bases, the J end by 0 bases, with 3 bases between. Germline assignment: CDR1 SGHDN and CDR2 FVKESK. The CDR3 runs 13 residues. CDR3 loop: CASSPTNTGELFF. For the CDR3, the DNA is TGTGCCAGCAGCCCAACGAACACCGGGGAGCTGTTTTTT.

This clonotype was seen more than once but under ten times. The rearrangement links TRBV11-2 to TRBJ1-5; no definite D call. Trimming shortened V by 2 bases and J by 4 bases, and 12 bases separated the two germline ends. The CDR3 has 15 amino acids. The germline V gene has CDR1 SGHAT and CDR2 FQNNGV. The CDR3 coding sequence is TGTGCCAGCAGCTTATCGCCTGGGCTAAATCAGCCCCAGCATTTT. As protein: CASSLSPGLNQPQHF.

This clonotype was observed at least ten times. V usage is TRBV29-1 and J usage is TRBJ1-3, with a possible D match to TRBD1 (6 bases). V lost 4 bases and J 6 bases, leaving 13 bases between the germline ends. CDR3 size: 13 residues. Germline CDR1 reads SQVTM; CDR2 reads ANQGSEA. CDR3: CSVGQGPENTIYF. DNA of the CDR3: TGCAGCGTTGGCCAGGGGCCCGAAAACACCATATATTTT. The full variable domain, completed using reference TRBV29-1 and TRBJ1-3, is SAVISQKPSRDICQRGTSLTIQCQVDSQVTMMFWYRQQPGQSLTLIATANQGSEATYESGFVIDKFPISRPNLTFSTLTVSNMSPEDSSIYLCSVGQGPENTIYFGEGSWLTVV.

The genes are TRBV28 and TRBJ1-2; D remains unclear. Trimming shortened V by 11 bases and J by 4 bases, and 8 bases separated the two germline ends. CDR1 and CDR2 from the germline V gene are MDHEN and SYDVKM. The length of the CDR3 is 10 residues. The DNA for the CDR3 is TGTGCCGCCGGGCCCTATGGCTACACCTTC. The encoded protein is CAAGPYGYTF.

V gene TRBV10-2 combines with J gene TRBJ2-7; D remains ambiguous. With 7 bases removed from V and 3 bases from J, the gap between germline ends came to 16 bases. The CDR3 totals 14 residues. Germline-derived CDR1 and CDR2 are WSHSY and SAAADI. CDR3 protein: CASKDDRVYYEQYF. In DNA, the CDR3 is TGCGCCAGCAAGGACGATAGGGTTTACTACGAGCAGTACTTC.

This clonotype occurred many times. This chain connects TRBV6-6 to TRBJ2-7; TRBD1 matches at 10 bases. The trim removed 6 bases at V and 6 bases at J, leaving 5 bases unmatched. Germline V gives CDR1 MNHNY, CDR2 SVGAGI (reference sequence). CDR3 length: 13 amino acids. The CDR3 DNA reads TGTGCCAGCAGCCGGGACAGGGGCTCCGAGCAGTACTTC. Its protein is CASSRDRGSEQYF.

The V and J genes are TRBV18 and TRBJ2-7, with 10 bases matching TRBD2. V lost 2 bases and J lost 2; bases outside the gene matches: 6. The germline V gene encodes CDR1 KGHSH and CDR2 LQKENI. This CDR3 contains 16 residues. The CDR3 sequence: CASSPGLAGVTYEQYF. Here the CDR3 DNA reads TGTGCCAGCTCACCAGGGCTAGCGGGGGTAACCTACGAGCAGTACTTC.

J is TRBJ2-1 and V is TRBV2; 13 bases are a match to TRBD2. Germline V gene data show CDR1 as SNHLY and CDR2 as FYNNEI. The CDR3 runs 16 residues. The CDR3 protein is CVGLTSGRTTYNEQFF. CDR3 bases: TGTGTCGGCCTGACTAGCGGGAGGACGACCTACAATGAGCAGTTCTTC.

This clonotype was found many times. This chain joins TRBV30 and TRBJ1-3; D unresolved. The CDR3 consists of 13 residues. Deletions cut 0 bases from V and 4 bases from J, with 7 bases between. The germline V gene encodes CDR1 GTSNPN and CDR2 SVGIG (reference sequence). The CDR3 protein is CAWSVGSGNTIYF. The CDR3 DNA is TGTGCCTGGAGTGTAGGCAGCGGAAACACCATATATTTT.

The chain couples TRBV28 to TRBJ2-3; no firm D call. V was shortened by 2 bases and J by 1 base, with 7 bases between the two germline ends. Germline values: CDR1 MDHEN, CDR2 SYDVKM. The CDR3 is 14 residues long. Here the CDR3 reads CASSLPAGTDTQYF. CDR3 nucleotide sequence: TGTGCCAGCAGTTTACCCGCGGGCACAGATACGCAGTATTTT.

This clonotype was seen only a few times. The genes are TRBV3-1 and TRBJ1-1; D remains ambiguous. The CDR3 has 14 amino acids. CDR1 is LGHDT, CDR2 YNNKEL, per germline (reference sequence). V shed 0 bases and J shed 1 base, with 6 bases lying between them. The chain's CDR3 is CASSQDTANTEAFF. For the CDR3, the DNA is TGTGCCAGCAGCCAAGATACAGCGAACACTGAAGCTTTCTTT.

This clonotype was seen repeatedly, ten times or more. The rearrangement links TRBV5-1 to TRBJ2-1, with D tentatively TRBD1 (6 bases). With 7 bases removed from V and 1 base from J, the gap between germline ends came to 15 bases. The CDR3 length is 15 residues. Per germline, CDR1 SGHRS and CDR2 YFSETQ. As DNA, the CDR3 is TGCGCCAGCGGCGATAGCAGGGGATCCTACAATGAGCAGTTCTTC. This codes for CASGDSRGSYNEQFF. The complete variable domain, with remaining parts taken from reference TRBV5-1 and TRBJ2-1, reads KAGVTQTPRYLIKTRGQQVTLSCSPISGHRSVSWYQQTPGQGLQFLFEYFSETQRNKGNFPGRFSGRQFSNSRSEMNVSTLELGDSALYLCASGDSRGSYNEQFFGPGTRLTVL.

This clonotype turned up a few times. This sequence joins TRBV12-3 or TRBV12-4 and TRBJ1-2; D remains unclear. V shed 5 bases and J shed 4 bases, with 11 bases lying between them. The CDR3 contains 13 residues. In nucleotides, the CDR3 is TGTGCCAGCAGTCCCCAGGACGGCTATGGCTACACCTTC. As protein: CASSPQDGYGYTF.

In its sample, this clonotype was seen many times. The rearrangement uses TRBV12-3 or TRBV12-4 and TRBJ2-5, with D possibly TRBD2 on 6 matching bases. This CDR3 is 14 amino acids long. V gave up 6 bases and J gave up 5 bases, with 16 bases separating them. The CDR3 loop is CASRQSEGYETQYF. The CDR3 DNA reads TGTGCCAGCAGACAGTCGGAGGGGTACGAGACCCAGTACTTC.

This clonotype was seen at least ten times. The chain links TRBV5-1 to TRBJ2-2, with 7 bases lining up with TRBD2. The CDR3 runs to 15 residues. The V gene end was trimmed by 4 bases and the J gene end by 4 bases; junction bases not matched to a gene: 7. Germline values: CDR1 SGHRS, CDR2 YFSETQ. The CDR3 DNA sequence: TGCGCCAGCAGCCCGGGACTACCCAGCACCGGGGAGCTGTTTTTT. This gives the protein CASSPGLPSTGELFF.

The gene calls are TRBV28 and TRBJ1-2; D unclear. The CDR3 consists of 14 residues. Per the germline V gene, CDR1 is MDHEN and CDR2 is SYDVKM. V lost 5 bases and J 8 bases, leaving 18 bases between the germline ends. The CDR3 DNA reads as TGTGCCAGCAGTCCCCCCCCGGACCTGGGGGGCTACACCTTC. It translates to CASSPPPDLGGYTF.

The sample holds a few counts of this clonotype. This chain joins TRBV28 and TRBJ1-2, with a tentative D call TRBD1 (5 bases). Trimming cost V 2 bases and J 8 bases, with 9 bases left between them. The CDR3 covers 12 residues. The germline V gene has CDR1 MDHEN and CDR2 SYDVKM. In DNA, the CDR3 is TGTGCCAGCAGTTTAAGACAGCACGGCTACACCTTC. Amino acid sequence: CASSLRQHGYTF.

DNA for the CDR3: TGTGCCAGCAGCCGCACTAGCGGGGGGGCCGACGAGCAGTACTTC. Translation gives CASSRTSGGADEQYF. This chain connects TRBV6-6 to TRBJ2-7; 13 nucleotides match TRBD2. Germline values: CDR1 MNHNY, CDR2 SVGAGI (reference sequence). The CDR3 has 15 residues. The V gene end was trimmed by 6 bases and the J gene end by 5 bases; junction bases not matched to a gene: 7.

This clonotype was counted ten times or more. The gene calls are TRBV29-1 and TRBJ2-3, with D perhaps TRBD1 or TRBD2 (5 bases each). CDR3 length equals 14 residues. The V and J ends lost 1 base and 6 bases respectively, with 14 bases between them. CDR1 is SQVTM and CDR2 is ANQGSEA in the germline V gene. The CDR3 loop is CSVEGGTGLDTQYF. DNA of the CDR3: TGCAGCGTTGAAGGAGGGACGGGTCTGGATACGCAGTATTTT.

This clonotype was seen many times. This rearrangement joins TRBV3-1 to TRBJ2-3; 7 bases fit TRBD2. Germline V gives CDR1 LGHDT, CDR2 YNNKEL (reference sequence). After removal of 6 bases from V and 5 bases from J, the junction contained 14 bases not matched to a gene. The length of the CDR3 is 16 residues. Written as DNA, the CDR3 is TGTGCCAGCAGTGTGAGTGGGACTACCTATCGAGATACGCAGTATTTT. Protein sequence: CASSVSGTTYRDTQYF.

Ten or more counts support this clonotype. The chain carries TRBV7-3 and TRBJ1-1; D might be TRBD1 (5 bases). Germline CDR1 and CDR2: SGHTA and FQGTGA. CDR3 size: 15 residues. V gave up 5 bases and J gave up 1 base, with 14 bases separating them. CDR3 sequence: CASSTGRGTNTEAFF. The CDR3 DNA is TGTGCCAGCAGCACAGGTCGGGGGACGAACACTGAAGCTTTCTTT.

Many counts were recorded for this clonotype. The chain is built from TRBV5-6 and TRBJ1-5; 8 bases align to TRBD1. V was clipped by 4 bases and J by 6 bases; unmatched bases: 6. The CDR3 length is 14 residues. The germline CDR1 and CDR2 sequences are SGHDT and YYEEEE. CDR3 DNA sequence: TGTGCCAGCAGCCCCAGGGGGCGAAGTCAGCCCCAGCATTTT. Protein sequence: CASSPRGRSQPQHF.